The 28 T cell receptor beta chains presented below share a single source sample, sequenced in a study of blood T cell repertoires in COVID-19 (dated by TCRdb to 2019 to 2021). Libraries were built with the immunoSEQ multiplex PCR assay. Imported from immuneACCESS, the table was reduced by TCRdb to in-frame sequences with V and J called. These copies leave out some clones; in studies compared against another copy, an unresolved V gene accounts for under half, and the cause of the remainder is not known. Within this sample are fewer than 200,000 clones, with more than 75% of them counted one time only. Jointly, the top ten make up 2.5% of the sample. What was sequenced was peripheral blood. These receptors all come from a man aged 35-49 years with active or convalescent COVID-19.

This rearrangement joins TRBV2 to TRBJ1-6, with TRBD1 matching 7 bases. The V gene end was trimmed by 3 bases and the J gene end by 8 bases; junction bases not matched to a gene: 4. This CDR3 is 14 amino acids long. The germline V gene encodes CDR1 SNHLY and CDR2 FYNNEI. Here the CDR3 reads CASSEQGVYSPLHF. CDR3 nucleotides: TGTGCCAGCAGTGAGCAGGGGGTGTATTCACCCCTCCACTTT.

The V call is TRBV7-9, the J call TRBJ1-3; D is undetermined. The CDR3 spans 15 residues. Between the trimmed V and J ends, which lost 2 bases and 3 bases, there was a span of 11 bases. Germline V gene lookup returns CDR1 SEHNR and CDR2 FQNEAQ (reference sequence). CDR3 amino acids: CASSLSRTFGNTIYF. DNA of the CDR3: TGTGCCAGCAGCTTATCACGGACTTTTGGAAACACCATATATTTT.

V usage is TRBV18 and J usage is TRBJ1-1, with 10 bases identical to TRBD1. Germline assignment: CDR1 KGHSH and CDR2 LQKENI. The length of the CDR3 is 16 residues. Germline trimming cut 1 base from V and 3 bases from J; bases unmatched to any gene: 5. CDR3 DNA sequence: TGTGCCAGCTCACCACGACAGGGGGCGCGTTACACTGAAGCTTTCTTT. Amino acid sequence: CASSPRQGARYTEAFF.

This chain joins TRBV13 and TRBJ2-1, with 13 bases that match TRBD2. CDR3 length equals 18 residues. V dropped 5 bases and J dropped 10; count of bases not matched to a gene: 17. Germline V gene sequence: CDR1 PRHDT, CDR2 FYEKMQ (reference sequence). DNA of the CDR3: TGTGCCAGCAGCCGCGGACTAGCGGGGGAAGAAACAAAAGGGGAGCAGTTCTTC. Its translation is CASSRGLAGEETKGEQFF.

This chain joins TRBV7-3 and TRBJ2-3, with TRBD2 matching over 8 bases. From germline, CDR1 is SGHTA and CDR2 FQGTGA. This CDR3 has 15 amino acids. The ends lost 1 base at V and 2 bases at J; junction bases unmatched: 2. CDR3 residues: CASSLSGGITDTQYF. DNA of the CDR3: TGTGCCAGCAGCTTAAGCGGGGGGATCACAGATACGCAGTATTTT.

The chain carries TRBV5-1 and TRBJ2-3; D possibly corresponds to TRBD2 (5 bases). V was shortened by 1 base and J by 0 bases, with 9 bases between the two germline ends. CDR3 size: 15 residues. Germline V gene lookup returns CDR1 SGHRS and CDR2 YFSETQ. Here the CDR3 reads CASSLRPGSTDTQYF. CDR3 sequence (DNA): TGCGCCAGCAGCTTGCGACCGGGGAGCACAGATACGCAGTATTTT.

The chain links TRBV7-8 to TRBJ2-7; 8 bases match TRBD2. J lost 4 bases, V lost 5 bases, and 13 bases had no gene match. Germline V CDR1 and CDR2: SGHVS, FQNEAQ. The CDR3 runs to 16 residues. CDR3 DNA sequence: TGTGCCAGCAGCCGATCCAGCAGCGGGGGTGTGTACGAGCAGTACTTC. Its protein product is CASSRSSSGGVYEQYF.

This chain joins TRBV4-1 and TRBJ2-1; tentatively, D is TRBD2 (6 bases). The V end lost 1 base, the J end lost 10 bases, and 17 bases lay between the germline ends. Per germline, CDR1 MGHRA and CDR2 YSYEKL. This CDR3 contains 15 residues. The CDR3 protein is CASSQVGNPAGEQFF. As DNA, the CDR3 is TGCGCCAGCAGCCAAGTTGGGAATCCTGCGGGGGAGCAGTTCTTC.

V gene TRBV19 combines with J gene TRBJ1-5; 8 positions match TRBD1. The length of the CDR3 is 15 residues. The germline CDR1 and CDR2 sequences are LNHDA and SQIVND (reference sequence). The J segment lost 3 bases and the V segment lost 5 bases, leaving 6 bases of the junction unmatched. CDR3 in DNA: TGTGCCAGTAGTGACAGGGGAGGGTTCAATCAGCCCCAGCATTTT. Encoded protein: CASSDRGGFNQPQHF.

V gene TRBV6-2 or TRBV6-3 combines with J gene TRBJ1-1, with D maybe TRBD1 (5 bases). CDR3 length: 17 amino acids. Germline V gene sequence: CDR1 MNHEY, CDR2 SVGEGT. V was pared by 7 bases and J by 1 base, with 22 bases between. The CDR3 is CASTPGGAQDKNTEAFF. The CDR3 DNA reads TGTGCCAGCACCCCAGGCGGGGCCCAAGACAAGAACACTGAAGCTTTCTTT.

The rearrangement joins TRBV2 to TRBJ1-1; D perhaps matches TRBD1 (6 bases). This CDR3 is 13 amino acids long. Germline V gives CDR1 SNHLY, CDR2 FYNNEI. Trimming cost V 4 bases and J 9 bases, with 15 bases left between them. CDR3 DNA: TGTGCCAGCAGTGGGTCGGTAGGGGGAAAAGCTTTCTTT. This gives the protein CASSGSVGGKAFF.

The chain combines TRBV6-4 with TRBJ2-3; 7 nucleotides align to TRBD2. J gave up 0 bases and V 4 bases, and 4 bases lay outside the gene matches. The CDR3 length is 15 residues. CDR1 MRHNA and CDR2 SNTAGT come from the germline V gene. In DNA form, the CDR3 reads TGTGCCAGCAGTGGGATAGCGGGTAGCACAGATACGCAGTATTTT. It is translated as CASSGIAGSTDTQYF.

V usage is TRBV20-1 and J usage is TRBJ2-7, with 11 bases lining up with TRBD2. CDR3 length: 14 residues. V was clipped by 3 bases and J by 3 bases; unmatched bases: 4. Germline loops: CDR1 DFQATT, CDR2 SNEGSKA (reference sequence). The CDR3 protein is CSASLAGGRYEQYF. The CDR3 DNA follows: TGCAGTGCTAGTCTAGCGGGGGGCCGCTACGAGCAGTACTTC.

V gene TRBV6-5 combines with J gene TRBJ1-2; D is possibly TRBD1 (6 bases). Trimming removed 3 bases at V and 3 bases at J, with 11 bases between. This CDR3 region has 14 residues. CDR1 is MNHEY and CDR2 is SVGAGI in the germline V gene. In DNA, the CDR3 is TGTGCCAGCAGTTATACACAGGGAGACTATGGCTACACCTTC. Translation: CASSYTQGDYGYTF.

This clone was seen once. This chain links TRBV6-1 with TRBJ1-5, with D hard to call. Germline-derived CDR1 and CDR2 are MNHNS and SASEGT. This CDR3 is built from 15 residues. The germline V and J ends were trimmed by 1 base and 0 bases, with 7 bases remaining between them. The CDR3 nucleotides are TGTGCCAGCAGTGAAGTCGGGTATAGCAATCAGCCCCAGCATTTT. Its protein is CASSEVGYSNQPQHF.

This clone occurred a few times. The V and J genes are TRBV11-3 and TRBJ1-6; no firm D call. The germline V and J ends were trimmed by 1 base and 7 bases, with 8 bases remaining between them. The CDR3 covers 14 residues. Germline V gene data show CDR1 as SGHNT and CDR2 as YENEEA. The DNA of the CDR3 is TGTGCCAGCAGCTTAGGGGGAGTAAATTCACCCCTCCACTTT. Translating gives CASSLGGVNSPLHF. Complete variable domain (other parts from reference TRBV11-3 and TRBJ1-6): EAGVVQSPRYKIIEKKQPVAFWCNPISGHNTLYWYLQNLGQGPELLIRYENEEAVDDSQLPKDRFSAERLKGVDSTLKIQPAELGDSAVYLCASSLGGVNSPLHFGNGTRLTVT.

The chain couples TRBV19 to TRBJ1-2; 9 positions agree with TRBD1. The CDR3 has 14 residues. Germline V gene data show CDR1 as LNHDA and CDR2 as SQIVND (reference sequence). Trimming cost V 4 bases and J 6 bases; bases outside gene matches: 6. The DNA of the CDR3 is TGTGCCAGTAGTAGCCTTGGGACAGGGAATGGCTACACCTTC. The encoded protein is CASSSLGTGNGYTF.

The chain couples TRBV30 to TRBJ1-3; TRBD1 is a possible D gene (6 bases). This CDR3 is 16 amino acids long. V gave up 0 bases and J gave up 2 bases, with 14 bases separating them. CDR1 is GTSNPN, CDR2 SVGIG, per germline (reference sequence). The CDR3 DNA follows: TGTGCCTGGAGTGTACTCCAGGGGCTCCCTGGAAACACCATATATTTT. The encoded protein is CAWSVLQGLPGNTIYF.

The CDR3 DNA reads TGTGCCAGCAGCCCCGGGAGGGGGCGAGGAGGTTCACCCCTCCACTTT. It is translated as CASSPGRGRGGSPLHF. The chain is built from TRBV11-2 and TRBJ1-6, with TRBD1 matching 7 bases. V shed 5 bases and J 9 bases; nucleotides not matched to a gene: 13. CDR1 and CDR2 (germline): SGHAT, FQNNGV. This CDR3 has 16 amino acids.

The chain combines TRBV2 with TRBJ2-4, with 9 bases matching TRBD2. The J segment lost 14 bases and the V segment lost 2 bases, leaving 10 bases of the junction unmatched. The CDR3 runs to 14 residues. Germline V gives CDR1 SNHLY, CDR2 FYNNEI. CDR3 coding DNA: TGTGCCAGCAGTGAATCTTGGATTGCGGGGGGGAAGTACTTC. This gives the protein CASSESWIAGGKYF.

V and J are TRBV14 and TRBJ1-4; TRBD1 might be the D (5 bases). Per the germline V gene, CDR1 is SGHDN and CDR2 is FVKESK. Trimming stripped 3 bases from V and 8 bases from J, with 7 bases between. The CDR3 consists of 12 residues. This CDR3 reads CASSHQGEKLFF. The CDR3 DNA follows: TGTGCCAGCAGCCACCAGGGCGAAAAACTGTTTTTT.

This chain joins TRBV9 and TRBJ1-2; perhaps TRBD1 as D (6 bases). From germline, CDR1 is SGDLS and CDR2 YYNGEE. Trimming removed 4 bases at V and 5 bases at J, with 15 bases between. The CDR3 loop spans 14 amino acids. The CDR3 loop reads CASSQHRAQYGYTF. CDR3 sequence (DNA): TGTGCCAGCAGCCAGCACAGGGCCCAGTATGGCTACACCTTC. The full variable domain, with the rest looked up from reference TRBV9 and TRBJ1-2, is DSGVTQTPKHLITATGQRVTLRCSPRSGDLSVYWYQQSLDQGLQFLIQYYNGEERAKGNILERFSAQQFPDLHSELNLSSLELGDSALYFCASSQHRAQYGYTFGSGTRLTVV.

Note on this clone: Relative to the germline gene, one junction end is altered; a read error may explain this. The CDR3: CSVEGRLTEAFF. CDR3 bases: TGCAGCGTGGAAGGGCGGCTCACTGAAGCTTTCTTT. V and J are TRBV29-1 and TRBJ1-1; D is unresolved. This CDR3 has 12 amino acids. Germline assignment: CDR1 SQVTM and CDR2 ANQGSEA.

V is TRBV4-2 and J is TRBJ2-7; weak D call: TRBD1 (5 bases). Trimming took off 0 bases at V and 6 bases at J, with 15 bases between the two ends. The CDR3 loop spans 15 amino acids. The germline V gene encodes CDR1 LGHNA and CDR2 YNFKEQ. The chain's CDR3 is CASSQDRGRVAEQYF. The CDR3 DNA follows: TGTGCCAGCAGCCAAGATAGGGGCAGGGTAGCCGAGCAGTACTTC.

This clone has just a few counts. The rearrangement links TRBV9 to TRBJ2-1; 13 bases agree with TRBD2. From germline, CDR1 is SGDLS and CDR2 YYNGEE. CDR3 length: 15 amino acids. Trimming removed 4 bases from V and 7 bases from J; junction bases left unmatched: 5. The CDR3 DNA is TGTGCCAGCAGCTTCCGGACTAGCGGGGGAAATGAGCAGTTCTTC. This encodes CASSFRTSGGNEQFF.

The chain links TRBV5-8 to TRBJ1-6, with 8 bases identical to TRBD1. V lost 4 bases, J lost 0 bases, and 3 bases stayed unmatched. CDR1 and CDR2 from the germline V gene are SGHTS and YDEGEE. The CDR3 extends over 16 amino acids. The CDR3 nucleotides read TGTGCCAGCAGCAGGGACAGGAGCTCCTATAATTCACCCCTCCACTTT. Translation gives CASSRDRSSYNSPLHF.

J is TRBJ2-3 and V is TRBV7-3; TRBD2 matches 9 bases. The V and J ends lost 3 bases and 2 bases, in that order; junction bases with no gene match: 9. The CDR3 is 17 residues long. Looked up from germline, CDR1 is SGHTA and CDR2 is FQGTGA. CDR3 sequence reads: CASSLGIAGATTDTQYF. The CDR3 DNA reads as TGTGCCAGCAGCTTGGGAATAGCGGGGGCAACCACAGATACGCAGTATTTT.

The rearrangement joins TRBV20-1 to TRBJ2-3; 12 positions agree with TRBD1. Germline trimming cut 3 bases from V and 2 bases from J; bases unmatched to any gene: 15. The germline V gene encodes CDR1 DFQATT and CDR2 SNEGSKA (reference sequence). The CDR3 extends over 19 amino acids. The CDR3 region is CSASSQGQGANLATDTQYF. CDR3 nucleotide sequence: TGCAGTGCTAGTTCTCAGGGACAGGGGGCGAATCTGGCCACAGATACGCAGTATTTT.